This is a list of T cell receptor beta chains from one sample in a study of read filtering for tumor transcriptome and immune sequencing. TCRdb reprocessed the reads via MiXCR and lists one record per CDR3 protein. This table has roughly 68,000 distinct CDR3 sequences, more than 11% appearing once. Sequenced sample: a population of CD138-negative cells sorted from bone marrow. The source of these receptors is a donor older than 35 with multiple myeloma. Both conserved end residues are part of each CDR3. The order of the fields is clone size, J gene, V gene, D gene, CDR3 protein, CDR3 DNA. D genes are given only for firm matches. The size entry is marked missing in some rows and otherwise reads once, few, many or a size class.

clone size: many; J gene: TRBJ2-1; V gene: TRBV14; D gene: TRBD2; CDR3 protein: CASSQELAGVAQEQFF; CDR3 DNA: TGTGCCAGCAGCCAAGAACTCGCGGGAGTGGCCCAAGAGCAGTTCTTC
clone size: many; J gene: TRBJ2-5; V gene: TRBV7-3; D gene: TRBD2; CDR3 protein: CASSFSGRGEETQYF; CDR3 DNA: TGTGCCAGCAGCTTCAGCGGGAGAGGCGAAGAGACCCAGTACTTC
clone size: -; J gene: TRBJ1-2; V gene: TRBV7-9; D gene: -; CDR3 protein: CASSSAGSSYGYTF; CDR3 DNA: TGTGCCAGCAGCTCGGCAGGGTCCTCCTATGGCTACACCTTC
clone size: many; J gene: TRBJ2-1; V gene: TRBV12-3/TRBV12-4; D gene: -; CDR3 protein: CASSRGGDTNEQFF; CDR3 DNA: TGTGCCAGCAGCCGGGGAGGAGACACGAATGAGCAGTTCTTC
clone size: -; J gene: TRBJ1-5; V gene: TRBV6-1; D gene: -; CDR3 protein: CASSVGGDQPQHF; CDR3 DNA: TGTGCCAGCAGCGTGGGGGGCGATCAGCCCCAGCATTTT
clone size: many; J gene: TRBJ2-3; V gene: TRBV20-1; D gene: -; CDR3 protein: CSAIRAPDTQYF; CDR3 DNA: TGCAGTGCTATCAGGGCACCAGATACGCAGTATTTT
clone size: many; J gene: TRBJ1-5; V gene: TRBV20-1; D gene: -; CDR3 protein: CSAKPRGGQHF; CDR3 DNA: TGCAGTGCTAAGCCTCGGGGGGGCCAGCATTTT
clone size: many; J gene: TRBJ2-6; V gene: TRBV11-3; D gene: TRBD2; CDR3 protein: CASSLTGWLAGGSSGANVLTF; CDR3 DNA: TGTGCCAGCAGCTTAACGGGCTGGCTAGCGGGAGGGAGCTCTGGGGCCAACGTCCTGACTTTC
clone size: -; J gene: TRBJ1-1; V gene: TRBV29-1; D gene: -; CDR3 protein: CSVARDTEAFF; CDR3 DNA: TGCAGCGTTGCCAGGGACACTGAAGCTTTCTTT
clone size: many; J gene: TRBJ2-2; V gene: TRBV3-1; D gene: TRBD2; CDR3 protein: CASSPRTSGTNLNTGELFF; CDR3 DNA: TGTGCCAGCAGCCCCCGGACTAGCGGGACCAATCTAAACACCGGGGAGCTGTTTTTT
clone size: many; J gene: TRBJ1-1; V gene: TRBV20-1; D gene: -; CDR3 protein: CSASLRFGEAFF; CDR3 DNA: TGCAGTGCTAGTTTGAGATTCGGTGAAGCTTTCTTT
clone size: many; J gene: TRBJ2-3; V gene: TRBV11-3; D gene: TRBD2; CDR3 protein: CASSLSGWLAGFSPQGDTQYF; CDR3 DNA: TGTGCCAGCAGCTTATCAGGGTGGCTAGCGGGATTTTCCCCCCAGGGAGATACGCAGTATTTT
clone size: many; J gene: TRBJ1-1; V gene: TRBV7-9; D gene: TRBD1; CDR3 protein: CASSETGEQAFF; CDR3 DNA: TGTGCCAGCAGCGAGACAGGGGAACAAGCTTTCTTT
clone size: many; J gene: TRBJ2-1; V gene: TRBV29-1; D gene: TRBD1; CDR3 protein: CSVEDRGLGFF; CDR3 DNA: TGCAGCGTTGAAGATAGGGGGCTAGGATTCTTC
clone size: -; J gene: TRBJ2-5; V gene: TRBV7-9; D gene: -; CDR3 protein: CASSLNPPRQTAQETQYF; CDR3 DNA: TGTGCCAGCAGCTTAAACCCCCCTCGACAGACGGCCCAAGAGACCCAGTACTTC
clone size: many; J gene: TRBJ2-7; V gene: TRBV20-1; D gene: -; CDR3 protein: CSAIGTGSYEQYF; CDR3 DNA: TGCAGTGCTATAGGGACGGGCTCCTACGAGCAGTACTTC
clone size: -; J gene: TRBJ1-3; V gene: TRBV7-2; D gene: -; CDR3 protein: CASSLGRASGNTIHF; CDR3 DNA: TGTGCCAGCAGCCTAGGACGGGCCTCTGGAAACACCATACATTTT
clone size: many; J gene: TRBJ2-7; V gene: TRBV2; D gene: -; CDR3 protein: CASSEIGGNRCYF; CDR3 DNA: TGTGCCAGCAGTGAAATCGGAGGTAATAGATGTTACTTC
clone size: many; J gene: TRBJ2-3; V gene: TRBV11-3; D gene: TRBD2; CDR3 protein: CASGKRGRTDTQYF; CDR3 DNA: TGTGCCAGCGGGAAGCGGGGCCGCACAGATACGCAGTATTTT
clone size: few; J gene: TRBJ2-3; V gene: TRBV29-1; D gene: -; CDR3 protein: CSVEKLQGTDTQYF; CDR3 DNA: TGCAGCGTTGAAAAACTCCAGGGCACAGATACGCAGTATTTT
clone size: many; J gene: TRBJ1-1; V gene: TRBV10-3; D gene: -; CDR3 protein: CAISGEILVTEAFF; CDR3 DNA: TGTGCCATCAGTGGAGAGATTTTGGTAACTGAAGCTTTCTTT
clone size: many; J gene: TRBJ2-1; V gene: TRBV6-5; D gene: TRBD2; CDR3 protein: CASRPSTSGSYYNEQFF; CDR3 DNA: TGTGCCAGCAGGCCCAGTACTAGCGGGAGTTATTACAATGAGCAGTTCTTC
clone size: few; J gene: TRBJ2-6; V gene: TRBV4-2; D gene: TRBD1; CDR3 protein: CASSQAGQGAFSGANVLTF; CDR3 DNA: TGTGCCAGCAGCCAAGCAGGACAGGGGGCTTTCTCTGGGGCCAACGTCCTGACTTTC
clone size: many; J gene: TRBJ2-5; V gene: TRBV11-2; D gene: -; CDR3 protein: CASSLYDFQETQYF; CDR3 DNA: TGTGCCAGCAGCTTATACGACTTCCAAGAGACCCAGTACTTC
clone size: many; J gene: TRBJ1-1; V gene: TRBV5-1; D gene: -; CDR3 protein: CASSFGGKGTEAFF; CDR3 DNA: TGCGCCAGCAGCTTTGGGGGGAAAGGCACTGAAGCTTTCTTT
clone size: few; J gene: TRBJ2-2; V gene: TRBV9; D gene: TRBD2; CDR3 protein: CASSSGLAGGPGTGELFF; CDR3 DNA: TGTGCCAGCAGCTCCGGACTAGCGGGAGGGCCCGGCACCGGGGAGCTGTTTTTT
clone size: many; J gene: TRBJ2-1; V gene: TRBV20-1; D gene: -; CDR3 protein: CSAVAFTYNEQFF; CDR3 DNA: TGCAGTGCGGTAGCCTTTACCTACAATGAGCAGTTCTTC
clone size: few; J gene: TRBJ2-1; V gene: TRBV9; D gene: TRBD2; CDR3 protein: CASSLGWGGEQFF; CDR3 DNA: TGTGCCAGCAGCTTGGGGTGGGGGGGTGAGCAGTTCTTC
clone size: -; J gene: TRBJ2-6; V gene: TRBV7-9; D gene: TRBD2; CDR3 protein: CASSLARASGGVSGANVLTF; CDR3 DNA: TGTGCCAGCAGCTTAGCGCGGGCTAGCGGAGGAGTCTCTGGGGCCAACGTCCTGACTTTC
clone size: -; J gene: TRBJ1-5; V gene: TRBV25-1; D gene: -; CDR3 protein: CASSELGNQPQHF; CDR3 DNA: TGTGCCAGCAGTGAATTGGGGAATCAGCCCCAGCATTTT
clone size: many; J gene: TRBJ2-1; V gene: TRBV7-3; D gene: -; CDR3 protein: CASSRIIGDEQFF; CDR3 DNA: TGTGCCAGCAGCCGGATTATAGGCGATGAGCAGTTCTTC
clone size: -; J gene: TRBJ1-1; V gene: TRBV15; D gene: -; CDR3 protein: CATSSGQSTEAFF; CDR3 DNA: TGTGCCACCAGCAGCGGACAGTCCACTGAAGCTTTCTTT
clone size: many; J gene: TRBJ2-3; V gene: TRBV18; D gene: TRBD2; CDR3 protein: CASSPRFKRERGTDTQYF; CDR3 DNA: TGTGCCAGCTCACCAAGGTTCAAGCGGGAGCGGGGCACAGATACGCAGTATTTT
clone size: many; J gene: TRBJ2-1; V gene: TRBV29-1; D gene: -; CDR3 protein: CSVGERPSEQFF; CDR3 DNA: TGCAGCGTTGGAGAACGCCCCAGTGAGCAGTTCTTC